These 9 T cell receptor beta chains originate from one sample sequenced in a study of blood T cell repertoires in COVID-19. The protocol was immunoSEQ multiplex PCR, while the TCRdb copy is restricted to in-frame clones and leaves out a portion. Here the sample spans 120,000 to 150,000 clones, around 84% being singletons. Sequencing input: peripheral blood. The receptor source for this set is a human donor with acute or convalescent COVID-19. The donor label of this sample is uncertain.

A single count supports this clone. The chain couples TRBV24-1 to TRBJ2-2; TRBD1 might be the D (5 bases). V lost 0 bases to trimming and J lost 4 bases, with 5 bases between them. CDR3 length: 14 residues. Germline-derived CDR1 and CDR2 are KGHDR and SFDVKD. In nucleotides, the CDR3 is TGTGCCACCAGTGATTTGCAGGGCACCGGGGAGCTGTTTTTT. Its protein is CATSDLQGTGELFF.

This clone was counted once. The rearrangement uses TRBV27 and TRBJ1-5, with 8 bases fitting TRBD1. The germline V gene has CDR1 MNHEY and CDR2 SMNVEV (reference sequence). The CDR3 sequence is 14 residues long. The junction had 6 bases not matched to a gene; V was cut back by 4 bases and J by 7 bases. The CDR3 DNA follows: TGTGCCAGCAGTTCGGACAGGGTGGGGCAGCCCCAGCATTTT. This translates into CASSSDRVGQPQHF.

This clone appeared once. J is TRBJ2-1 and V is TRBV28, with a possible D match to TRBD1 (6 bases). The CDR3 sequence is 14 residues long. Germline CDR1 reads MDHEN; CDR2 reads SYDVKM. V was clipped by 5 bases and J by 4 bases, with 12 bases between them. This CDR3 reads CASSVAGAYNEQFF. CDR3 DNA: TGTGCCAGCAGTGTAGCAGGGGCTTACAATGAGCAGTTCTTC.

The rearrangement links TRBV19 to TRBJ2-3; 9 nucleotides line up with TRBD2. Looked up from germline, CDR1 is LNHDA and CDR2 is SQIVND (reference sequence). The ends lost 1 base at V and 1 base at J; junction bases unmatched: 6. This CDR3 has 17 residues. The CDR3 DNA is TGTGCCAGTAGTATAGGGAGTAGCGGGGGTGGCACAGATACGCAGTATTTT. It translates to CASSIGSSGGGTDTQYF.

V gene TRBV6-5 combines with J gene TRBJ2-1, with TRBD2 identical over 8 bases. Looked up from germline, CDR1 is MNHEY and CDR2 is SVGAGI. CDR3 size: 14 residues. After removal of 8 bases from V and 4 bases from J, the junction contained 7 bases not matched to a gene. The CDR3 reads CASAGGRTYNEQFF. CDR3 nucleotide sequence: TGTGCCAGCGCTGGCGGGAGGACATACAATGAGCAGTTCTTC.

This clone showed up just a few times. The chain carries TRBV6-1 and TRBJ1-1, with 7 bases fitting TRBD1. Germline lookup yields CDR1 MNHNS and CDR2 SASEGT. The CDR3 contains 14 residues. The J segment lost 4 bases and the V segment lost 8 bases, leaving 10 bases of the junction unmatched. Here the CDR3 DNA reads TGTGCCAGCCTTGGAAGGGGGCAGAGCACTGAAGCTTTCTTT. Its protein is CASLGRGQSTEAFF.

The J gene is TRBJ1-1, the V gene TRBV7-9; D remains ambiguous. Germline V gives CDR1 SEHNR, CDR2 FQNEAQ (reference sequence). The V end was cut by 3 bases, the J end by 0 bases, with 11 bases between. CDR3 length: 15 amino acids. Here the CDR3 DNA reads TGTGCCAGCAGCTTGGAGGTGGGGTTGAACACTGAAGCTTTCTTT. It is translated as CASSLEVGLNTEAFF.

This clone was detected only once. This chain joins TRBV18 and TRBJ2-3; D may be TRBD1 (6 bases). Germline CDR1 and CDR2: KGHSH and LQKENI. Between the trimmed V and J ends, which lost 4 bases and 1 base, there was a span of 15 bases. The CDR3 contains 16 residues. CDR3 sequence (DNA): TGTGCCAGCTCACTCACAGGGTTTTGGGGCACAGATACGCAGTATTTT. Its translation: CASSLTGFWGTDTQYF. Combining the CDR3 with reference TRBV18 and TRBJ2-3 gives the whole variable domain NAGVMQNPRHLVRRRGQEARLRCSPMKGHSHVYWYRQLPEEGLKFMVYLQKENIIDESGMPKERFSAEFPKEGPSILRIQQVVRGDSAAYFCASSLTGFWGTDTQYFGPGTRLTVL.

The genes are TRBV15 and TRBJ2-7, with D possibly being TRBD1 (5 bases). Germline loops: CDR1 LNHNV, CDR2 YYDKDF (reference sequence). The CDR3 is 14 residues long. The V and J ends lost 0 bases and 5 bases respectively, with 11 bases between them. CDR3 nucleotide sequence: TGTGCCACCAGCAGAGATAAGGGGTTCCACGAGCAGTACTTC. Amino acid sequence: CATSRDKGFHEQYF.